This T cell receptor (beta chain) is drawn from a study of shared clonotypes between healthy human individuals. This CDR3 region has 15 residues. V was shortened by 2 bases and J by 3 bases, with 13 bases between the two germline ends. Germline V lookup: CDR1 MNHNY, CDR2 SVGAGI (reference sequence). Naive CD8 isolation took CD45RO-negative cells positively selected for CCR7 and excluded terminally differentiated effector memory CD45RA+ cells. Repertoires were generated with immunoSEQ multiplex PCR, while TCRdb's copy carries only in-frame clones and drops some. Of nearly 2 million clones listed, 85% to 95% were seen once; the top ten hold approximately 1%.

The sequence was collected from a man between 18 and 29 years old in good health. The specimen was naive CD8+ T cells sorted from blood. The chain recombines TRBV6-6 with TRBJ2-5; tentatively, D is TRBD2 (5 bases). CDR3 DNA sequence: TGTGCCAGCAGTTACGAACTAGTAGATAAAGAGACCCAGTACTTC. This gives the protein CASSYELVDKETQYF.